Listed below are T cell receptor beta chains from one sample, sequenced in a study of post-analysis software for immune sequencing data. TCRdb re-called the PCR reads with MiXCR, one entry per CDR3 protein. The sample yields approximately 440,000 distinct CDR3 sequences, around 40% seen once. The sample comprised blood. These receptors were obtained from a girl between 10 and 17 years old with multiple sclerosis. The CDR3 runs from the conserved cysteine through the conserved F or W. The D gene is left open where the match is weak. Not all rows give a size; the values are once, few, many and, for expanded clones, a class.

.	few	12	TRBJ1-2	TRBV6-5	TGTGCCAGCAGTCGAGCTCGAGGATACTACACCTTC	CASSRARGYYTF
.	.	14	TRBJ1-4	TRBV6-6	TGTGCCAGCAGTTACTCGGGGGTTAATGAAAAACTGTTTTTT	CASSYSGVNEKLFF
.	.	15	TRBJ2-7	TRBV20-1	TGCAGTGCTAGATCGCCTGGCCCAGATGGCTACGAGCAGTACTTC	CSARSPGPDGYEQYF
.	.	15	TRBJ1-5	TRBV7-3	TGTGCCAGCAGCTCCCAACCAGCGTGCAATCAGCCCCAGCATTTT	CASSSQPACNQPQHF
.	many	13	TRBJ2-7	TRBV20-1	TGCAGTGCCATCGGACAGAATCTCTACGAGCAGTACTTC	CSAIGQNLYEQYF
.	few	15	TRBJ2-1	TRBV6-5	TGTGCCAGCACCAAGGGGGGGAGGCCCTACAATGAGCAGTTCTTC	CASTKGGRPYNEQFF
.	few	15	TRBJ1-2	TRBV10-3	TGTGCCATCAGTACGCCCTTGACTCTGTCCTATGGCTACACCTTC	CAISTPLTLSYGYTF
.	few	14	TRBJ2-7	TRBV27	TGTGCCAGCAGGGTGGACAGGCTGGAGGGCGAGCAGTACTTC	CASRVDRLEGEQYF
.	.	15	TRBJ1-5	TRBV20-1	TGCAGTGCTACCCCTAGTGCAGGGTTAGGTCAGCCCCAGCATTTT	CSATPSAGLGQPQHF
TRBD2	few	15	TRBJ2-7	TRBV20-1	TGCAGTGCTAGAGATCCGGCGGGAGGATTGGGCGAGCAGTACTTC	CSARDPAGGLGEQYF
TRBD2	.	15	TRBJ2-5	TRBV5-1	TGCGCCAGCAGCCCTATTCTAGCGGCCCAAGAGACCCAGTACTTC	CASSPILAAQETQYF